This T cell receptor (beta chain) originates from a study of human T cells and chemical hapten exposure. Many counts were recorded for this clonotype. The antigen remains unidentified. Overall study findings and caveats: The study found that DPC sensitization did not change TCRs above 1 in 1000 frequency. More PT1 expanded TCRs went with higher patch test scores.

The ends were cut back, 5 bases at V and 11 bases at J, with 11 bases in the middle. The CDR3 is 11 residues long. The germline V gene encodes CDR1 MGHDK and CDR2 SYGVNS. Time point denoted: patch test 1, 2 weeks after DPC sensitization. The treatment: therapeutic diphenylcyclopropenone sensitization with weekly scalp DPC. Someone pulled total RNA out of unfractionated whole blood. The study's library attached unique molecular identifiers to single cDNA molecules. In TCRdb, the RACE reads were re-called with MiXCR into one record per CDR3 protein. The sample includes fewer than 130,000 distinct CDR3 sequences, roughly 11% of them seen just once.

The starting material was whole blood, obtained in connection with sensitization to the hapten diphenylcyclopropenone (DPC). This TCR was recovered from a woman aged 40 to 50 with alopecia areata. Some clones in this sample may be carry-over from other donors' samples. J is TRBJ2-3 and V is TRBV25-1, with a possible D match to TRBD1 (6 bases). CDR3 coding DNA: TGTGCCAGCAGTACAGGGTACGAGCAGTATTTT. Residues: CASSTGYEQYF.